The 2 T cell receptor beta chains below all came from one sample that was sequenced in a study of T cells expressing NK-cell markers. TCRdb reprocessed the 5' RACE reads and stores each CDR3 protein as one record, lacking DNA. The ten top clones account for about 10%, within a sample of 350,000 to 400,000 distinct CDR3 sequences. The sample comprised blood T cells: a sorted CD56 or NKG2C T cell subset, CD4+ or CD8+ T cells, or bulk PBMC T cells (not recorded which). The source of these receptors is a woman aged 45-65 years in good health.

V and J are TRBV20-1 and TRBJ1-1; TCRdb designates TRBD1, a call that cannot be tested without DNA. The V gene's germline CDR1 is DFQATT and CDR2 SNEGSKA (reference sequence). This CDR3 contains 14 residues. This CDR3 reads CSARKTGWDTEAFF.

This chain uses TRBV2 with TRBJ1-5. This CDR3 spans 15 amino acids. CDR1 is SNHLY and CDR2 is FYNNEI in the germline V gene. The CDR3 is CASKSGTGYNQPQHF.